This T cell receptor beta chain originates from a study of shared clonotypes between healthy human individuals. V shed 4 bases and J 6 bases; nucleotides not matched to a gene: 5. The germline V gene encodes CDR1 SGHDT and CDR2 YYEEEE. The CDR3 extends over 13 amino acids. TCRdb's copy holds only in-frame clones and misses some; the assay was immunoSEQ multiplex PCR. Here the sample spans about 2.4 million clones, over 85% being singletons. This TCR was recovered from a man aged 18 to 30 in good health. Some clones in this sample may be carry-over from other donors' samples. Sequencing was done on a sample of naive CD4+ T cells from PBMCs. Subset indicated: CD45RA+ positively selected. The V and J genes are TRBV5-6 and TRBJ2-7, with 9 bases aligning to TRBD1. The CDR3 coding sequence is TGTGCCAGCAGCAGGGACAGGGCAGGCGAGCAGTACTTC. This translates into CASSRDRAGEQYF.